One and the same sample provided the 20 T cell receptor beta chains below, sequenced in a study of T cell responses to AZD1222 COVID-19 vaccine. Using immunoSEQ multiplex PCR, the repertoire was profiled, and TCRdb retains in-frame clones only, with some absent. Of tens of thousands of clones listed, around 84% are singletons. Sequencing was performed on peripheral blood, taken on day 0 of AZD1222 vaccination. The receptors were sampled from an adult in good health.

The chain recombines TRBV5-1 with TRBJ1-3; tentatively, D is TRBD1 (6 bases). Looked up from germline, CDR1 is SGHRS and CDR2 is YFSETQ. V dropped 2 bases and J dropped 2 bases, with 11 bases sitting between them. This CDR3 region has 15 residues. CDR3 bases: TGCGCCAGCAGCTTTTCATCAGGGGCTGGAAACACCATATATTTT. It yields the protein CASSFSSGAGNTIYF.

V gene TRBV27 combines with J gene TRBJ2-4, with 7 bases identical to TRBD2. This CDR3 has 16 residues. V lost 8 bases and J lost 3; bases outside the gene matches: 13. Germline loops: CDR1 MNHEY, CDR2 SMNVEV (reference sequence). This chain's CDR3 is CASWSLMGEGKNIQYF. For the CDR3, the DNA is TGTGCCAGCTGGTCATTAATGGGGGAGGGCAAAAACATTCAGTACTTC.

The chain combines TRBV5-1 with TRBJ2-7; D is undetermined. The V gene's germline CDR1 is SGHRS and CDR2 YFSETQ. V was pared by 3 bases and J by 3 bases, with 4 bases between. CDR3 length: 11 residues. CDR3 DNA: TGCGCCAGCAGCTCCCTCTACGAGCAGTACTTC. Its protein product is CASSSLYEQYF.

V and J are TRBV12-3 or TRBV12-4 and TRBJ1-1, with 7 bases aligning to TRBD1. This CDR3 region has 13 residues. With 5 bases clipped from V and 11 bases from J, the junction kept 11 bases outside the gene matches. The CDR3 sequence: CASSLRQGSDAFF. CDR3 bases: TGTGCCAGCAGTCTGCGACAGGGTAGTGACGCTTTCTTT.

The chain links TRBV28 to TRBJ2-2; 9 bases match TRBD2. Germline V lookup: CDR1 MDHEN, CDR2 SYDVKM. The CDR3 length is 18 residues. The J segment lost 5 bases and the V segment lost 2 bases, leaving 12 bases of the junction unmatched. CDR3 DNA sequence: TGTGCCAGCAGTTTAGCTTCCGCTAGCGGGATACGAACCGGGGAGCTGTTTTTT. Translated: CASSLASASGIRTGELFF.

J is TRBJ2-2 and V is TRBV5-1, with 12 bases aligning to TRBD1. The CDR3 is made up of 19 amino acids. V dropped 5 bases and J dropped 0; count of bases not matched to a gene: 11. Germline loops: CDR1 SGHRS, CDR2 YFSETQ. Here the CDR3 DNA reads TGCGCCAGCAGGAACCGGGACAGGGGGCTCTCCGCGAACACCGGGGAGCTGTTTTTT. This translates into CASRNRDRGLSANTGELFF.

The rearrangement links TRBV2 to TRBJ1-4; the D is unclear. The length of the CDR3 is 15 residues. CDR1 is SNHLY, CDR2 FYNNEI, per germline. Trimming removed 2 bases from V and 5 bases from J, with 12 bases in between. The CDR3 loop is CASSEFGERNEKLFF. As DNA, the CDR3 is TGTGCCAGCAGTGAATTTGGGGAGAGGAATGAAAAACTGTTTTTT. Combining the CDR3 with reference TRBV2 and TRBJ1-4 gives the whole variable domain EPEVTQTPSHQVTQMGQEVILRCVPISNHLYFYWYRQILGQKVEFLVSFYNNEISEKSEIFDDQFSVERPDGSNFTLKIRSTKLEDSAMYFCASSEFGERNEKLFFGSGTQLSVL.

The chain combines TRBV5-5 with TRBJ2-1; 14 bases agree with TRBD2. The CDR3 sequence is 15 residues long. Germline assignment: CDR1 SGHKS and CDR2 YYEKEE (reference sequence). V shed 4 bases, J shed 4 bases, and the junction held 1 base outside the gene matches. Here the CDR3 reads CASSRTSGGYNEQFF. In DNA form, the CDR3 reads TGTGCCAGCAGCCGGACTAGCGGGGGGTACAATGAGCAGTTCTTC.

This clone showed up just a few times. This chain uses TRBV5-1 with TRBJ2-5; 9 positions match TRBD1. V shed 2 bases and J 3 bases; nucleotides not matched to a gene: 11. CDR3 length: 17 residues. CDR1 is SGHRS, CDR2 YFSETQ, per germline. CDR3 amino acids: CASSFNQPGTGKETQYF. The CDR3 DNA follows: TGCGCCAGCAGCTTTAACCAACCCGGGACAGGGAAAGAGACCCAGTACTTC.

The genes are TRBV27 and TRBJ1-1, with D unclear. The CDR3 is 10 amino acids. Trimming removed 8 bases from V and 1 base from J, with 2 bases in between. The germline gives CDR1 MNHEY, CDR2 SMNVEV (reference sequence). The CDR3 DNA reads TGTGCCAGCGGGAACACTGAAGCTTTCTTT. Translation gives CASGNTEAFF.

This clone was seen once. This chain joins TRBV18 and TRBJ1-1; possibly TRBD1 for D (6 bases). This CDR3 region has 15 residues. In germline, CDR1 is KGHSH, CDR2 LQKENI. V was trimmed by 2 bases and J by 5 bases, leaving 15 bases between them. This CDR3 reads CASSPSQGRETEAFF. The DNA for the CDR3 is TGTGCCAGCTCACCATCACAGGGAAGGGAAACTGAAGCTTTCTTT.

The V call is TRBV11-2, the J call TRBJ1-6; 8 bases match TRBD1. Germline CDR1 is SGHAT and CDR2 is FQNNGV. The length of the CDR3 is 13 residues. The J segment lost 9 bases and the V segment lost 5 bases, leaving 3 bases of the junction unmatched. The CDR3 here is CASSADRGSPLHF. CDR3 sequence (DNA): TGTGCCAGCAGCGCTGACAGGGGTTCACCCCTCCACTTT.

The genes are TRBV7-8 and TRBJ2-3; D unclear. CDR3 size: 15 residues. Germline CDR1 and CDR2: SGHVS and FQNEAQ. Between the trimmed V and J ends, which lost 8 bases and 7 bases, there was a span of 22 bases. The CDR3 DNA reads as TGTGCCAGCTCCAACGATCTAGTGGGGTTATATACGCAGTATTTT. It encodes CASSNDLVGLYTQYF.

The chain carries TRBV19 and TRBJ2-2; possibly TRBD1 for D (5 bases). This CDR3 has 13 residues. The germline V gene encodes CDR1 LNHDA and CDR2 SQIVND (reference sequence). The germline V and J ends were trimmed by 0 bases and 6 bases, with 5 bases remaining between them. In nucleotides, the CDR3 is TGTGCCAGTAGTATAGAGGGGCCCGGGGAGCTGTTTTTT. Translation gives CASSIEGPGELFF. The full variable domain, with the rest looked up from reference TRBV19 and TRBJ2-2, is DGGITQSPKYLFRKEGQNVTLSCEQNLNHDAMYWYRQDPGQGLRLIYYSQIVNDFQKGDIAEGYSVSREKKESFPLTVTSAQKNPTAFYLCASSIEGPGELFFGEGSRLTVL.

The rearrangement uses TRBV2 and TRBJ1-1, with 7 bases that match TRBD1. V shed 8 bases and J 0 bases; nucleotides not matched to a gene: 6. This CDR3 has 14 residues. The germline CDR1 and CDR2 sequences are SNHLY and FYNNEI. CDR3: CASRWTGMNTEAFF. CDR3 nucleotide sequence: TGTGCCAGCCGATGGACAGGTATGAACACTGAAGCTTTCTTT.

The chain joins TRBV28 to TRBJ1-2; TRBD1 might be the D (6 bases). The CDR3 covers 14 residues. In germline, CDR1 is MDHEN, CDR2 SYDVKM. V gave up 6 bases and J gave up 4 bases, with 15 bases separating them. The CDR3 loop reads CASRYRASGYGYTF. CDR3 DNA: TGTGCCAGCAGATACAGGGCGAGTGGCTATGGCTACACCTTC.

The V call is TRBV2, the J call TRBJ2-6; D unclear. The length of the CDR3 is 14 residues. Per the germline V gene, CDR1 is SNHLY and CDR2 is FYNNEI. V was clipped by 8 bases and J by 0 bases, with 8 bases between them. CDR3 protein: CASSILSGANVLTF. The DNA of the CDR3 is TGTGCCAGCTCTATCCTCTCTGGGGCCAACGTCCTGACTTTC.

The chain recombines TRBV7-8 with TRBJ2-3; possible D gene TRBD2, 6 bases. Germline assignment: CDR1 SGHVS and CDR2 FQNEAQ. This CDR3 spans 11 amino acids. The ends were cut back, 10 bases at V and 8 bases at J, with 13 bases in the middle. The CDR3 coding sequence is TGTGCCACCACGTCGGGGGTTACGCAGTATTTT. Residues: CATTSGVTQYF. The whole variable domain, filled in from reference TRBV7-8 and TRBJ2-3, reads GAGVSQSPRYKVAKRGQDVALRCDPISGHVSLFWYQQALGQGPEFLTYFQNEAQLDKSGLPSDRFFAERPEGSVSTLKIQRTQQEDSAVYLCATTSGVTQYFGPGTRLTVL.

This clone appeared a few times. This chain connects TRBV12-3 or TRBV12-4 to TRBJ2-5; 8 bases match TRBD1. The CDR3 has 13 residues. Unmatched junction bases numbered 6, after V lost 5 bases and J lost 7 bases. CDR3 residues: CASSRQGFGTQYF. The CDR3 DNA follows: TGTGCCAGCAGTCGACAGGGGTTTGGGACCCAGTACTTC.

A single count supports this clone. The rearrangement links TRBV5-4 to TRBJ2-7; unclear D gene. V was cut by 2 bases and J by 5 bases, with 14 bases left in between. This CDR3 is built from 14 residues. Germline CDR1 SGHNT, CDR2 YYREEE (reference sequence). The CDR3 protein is CASSFSTGNHEQYF. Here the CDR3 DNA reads TGTGCCAGCAGCTTTTCAACTGGCAACCACGAGCAGTACTTC.